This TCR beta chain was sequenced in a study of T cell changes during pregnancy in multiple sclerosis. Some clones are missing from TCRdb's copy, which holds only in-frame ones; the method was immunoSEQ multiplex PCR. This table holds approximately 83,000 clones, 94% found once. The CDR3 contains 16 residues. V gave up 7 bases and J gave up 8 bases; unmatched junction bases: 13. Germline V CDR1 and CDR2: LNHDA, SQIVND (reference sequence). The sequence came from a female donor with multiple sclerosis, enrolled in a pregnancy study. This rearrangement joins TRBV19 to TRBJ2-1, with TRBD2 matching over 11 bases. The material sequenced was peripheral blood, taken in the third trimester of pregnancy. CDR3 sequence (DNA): TGTGCCAGTACTCCGGGACTAGCGGTCGTAGGGCATGAGCAGTTCTTC. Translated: CASTPGLAVVGHEQFF.